The 30 T cell receptor beta chains below come from one sample, sequenced in a study of cytomegalovirus exposure and HLA in healthy donors. 13 Jbeta primers and 60 Vbeta primers were used for the PCR. Sequenced by immunoSEQ multiplex PCR; TCRdb stores in-frame clones only, minus some. This sample has about 140,000 clones, with about 84% found just once. What was sequenced was PBMCs. The source is a man between 45 and 60 years old in good health and CMV-seronegative.

The chain recombines TRBV7-8 with TRBJ2-3, with TRBD1 matching 8 bases. The V and J ends lost 0 bases and 5 bases, in that order; junction bases with no gene match: 10. The CDR3 extends over 17 amino acids. CDR1 SGHVS and CDR2 FQNEAQ come from the germline V gene. This chain's CDR3 is CASSLAEPGGYEDTQYF. Written as DNA, the CDR3 is TGTGCCAGCAGCTTAGCGGAACCAGGGGGCTATGAAGATACGCAGTATTTT.

This clone has just one count. The chain is built from TRBV28 and TRBJ1-5; 9 nucleotides agree with TRBD1. The trim removed 6 bases at V and 3 bases at J, leaving 3 bases unmatched. This CDR3 has 14 residues. The germline V gene has CDR1 MDHEN and CDR2 SYDVKM. The CDR3 region is CASRGQGPNQPQHF. CDR3 sequence (DNA): TGTGCCAGCAGGGGACAGGGTCCCAATCAGCCCCAGCATTTT. Full variable domain (missing parts from reference TRBV28 and TRBJ1-5): DVKVTQSSRYLVKRTGEKVFLECVQDMDHENMFWYRQDPGLGLRLIYFSYDVKMKEKGDIPEGYSVSREKKERFSLILESASTNQTSMYLCASRGQGPNQPQHFGDGTRLSIL.

CDR3 bases: TGTGCCAGTACCCCCCGGGCCCCGAGGGGGACAGATACGCAGTATTTT. Protein sequence: CASTPRAPRGTDTQYF. The chain uses TRBV19 and TRBJ2-3, with a weak D call TRBD1 (6 bases). The germline V and J ends were trimmed by 7 bases and 3 bases, with 20 bases remaining between them. From germline, CDR1 is LNHDA and CDR2 SQIVND (reference sequence). The CDR3 is 16 amino acids.

V is TRBV2 and J is TRBJ2-1, with 8 bases that match TRBD1. V dropped 0 bases and J dropped 4; count of bases not matched to a gene: 8. Germline loops: CDR1 SNHLY, CDR2 FYNNEI. CDR3 length: 17 residues. The CDR3 sequence: CASSEAAGQGRYNEQFF. DNA for the CDR3: TGTGCCAGCAGTGAAGCGGCCGGACAGGGAAGGTACAATGAGCAGTTCTTC.

The rearrangement joins TRBV7-9 to TRBJ1-4, with TRBD1 matching over 8 bases. In germline, CDR1 is SEHNR, CDR2 FQNEAQ (reference sequence). The CDR3 runs 14 residues. Trimming took 5 bases from V and 8 from J; bases not matched to a gene: 7. The chain's CDR3 is CASSITGGREKLFF. The CDR3 DNA sequence: TGTGCCAGCAGCATAACAGGGGGACGGGAAAAACTGTTTTTT.

This CDR3 is CASSVRGQGADEQFF. CDR3 DNA sequence: TGTGCCAGCAGCGTTAGGGGCCAGGGGGCCGATGAGCAGTTCTTC. The rearrangement links TRBV9 to TRBJ2-1, with TRBD1 identical over 8 bases. The CDR3 length is 15 residues. Germline CDR1 reads SGDLS; CDR2 reads YYNGEE. After removal of 2 bases from V and 8 bases from J, the junction contained 9 bases not matched to a gene.

This clone was counted between two and nine times. The chain couples TRBV5-1 to TRBJ2-1; 11 bases agree with TRBD1. Germline-derived CDR1 and CDR2 are SGHRS and YFSETQ. The length of the CDR3 is 18 residues. V was clipped by 6 bases and J by 6 bases; unmatched bases: 17. The CDR3, as DNA: TGCGCCAGCACCCTCACCTTAACCGCCGGGACAGGGGGCAATGAGCAGTTCTTC. It translates to CASTLTLTAGTGGNEQFF.

This chain joins TRBV19 and TRBJ1-3, with 8 bases fitting TRBD1. This CDR3 has 20 amino acids. Germline-derived CDR1 and CDR2 are LNHDA and SQIVND (reference sequence). Trimming took 4 bases from V and 3 from J; bases not matched to a gene: 20. CDR3 DNA: TGTGCCAGTAGTACGCACCTAATCGGACAGGGAAGGTCGGATGGAAACACCATATATTTT. Translated, it gives CASSTHLIGQGRSDGNTIYF.

The rearrangement joins TRBV30 to TRBJ1-1; a possible D gene is TRBD1 (5 bases). CDR1 is GTSNPN, CDR2 SVGIG, per germline (reference sequence). This CDR3 is 13 amino acids long. The V end was cut by 3 bases, the J end by 13 bases, with 21 bases between. The CDR3 DNA reads TGTGCCTGGAGCGATACGGCGGGGGTGAGTGTTTTCTTT. Translation gives CAWSDTAGVSVFF.

This chain joins TRBV27 and TRBJ2-2; TRBD1 aligns across 10 bases. The CDR3 totals 15 residues. Germline loops: CDR1 MNHEY, CDR2 SMNVEV (reference sequence). Trimming took 5 bases from V and 5 from J; bases not matched to a gene: 5. CDR3 coding DNA: TGTGCCAGCAGTCCCAGGGGACAGGGGACCGGGGAGCTGTTTTTT. As protein: CASSPRGQGTGELFF.

In this sample, this clone turned up once. The rearrangement joins TRBV4-2 to TRBJ2-5, with 10 bases aligning to TRBD2. V trimming: 0 bases; J trimming: 2 bases; junction bases outside the gene matches: 9. The CDR3 covers 18 residues. Looked up from germline, CDR1 is LGHNA and CDR2 is YNFKEQ. CDR3 sequence (DNA): TGTGCCAGCAGCCAAGATTTAGCGGGGGGCCCAATTCAAGAGACCCAGTACTTC. It codes for CASSQDLAGGPIQETQYF.

The DNA for the CDR3 is TGTGCCAGCGACGACGCGGGAGATACGCAGTATTTT. Translating gives CASDDAGDTQYF. The genes are TRBV6-1 and TRBJ2-3; tentative D call: TRBD2 (5 bases). The CDR3 covers 12 residues. CDR1 MNHNS and CDR2 SASEGT come from the germline V gene. V lost 8 bases and J 5 bases, leaving 11 bases between the germline ends.

The chain employs TRBV5-1 and TRBJ1-2, with D possibly being TRBD1 (6 bases). The germline V gene has CDR1 SGHRS and CDR2 YFSETQ. The germline V and J ends were trimmed by 4 bases and 6 bases, with 13 bases remaining between them. This CDR3 contains 13 residues. The CDR3 DNA reads TGCGCCAGCAGCCCTGACAGGCTGGATGGCTACACCTTC. Residues: CASSPDRLDGYTF.

The rearrangement uses TRBV9 and TRBJ2-3; TRBD2 aligns across 14 bases. This CDR3 is 17 amino acids long. The V segment lost 3 bases and the J segment 0 bases; nucleotides outside the gene matches: 3. Germline CDR1 SGDLS, CDR2 YYNGEE. CDR3 DNA: TGTGCCAGCAGCGCTGGACTAGCGGGGGGCAGCACAGATACGCAGTATTTT. As protein: CASSAGLAGGSTDTQYF.

The genes are TRBV28 and TRBJ1-5; D not certain. Trimming pared 8 bases from V and 2 bases from J, leaving 16 bases between. This CDR3 spans 15 amino acids. The germline CDR1 and CDR2 sequences are MDHEN and SYDVKM. CDR3 bases: TGTGCCAGCGGAAGCATGGGAGACGGCAATCAGCCCCAGCATTTT. This codes for CASGSMGDGNQPQHF.

The genes are TRBV12-5 and TRBJ2-7; the D is unclear. The CDR3 is made up of 13 amino acids. Trimming took off 6 bases at V and 7 bases at J, with 16 bases between the two ends. Germline CDR1 reads LGHNT; CDR2 reads FRNRAP. CDR3 DNA: TGTGCTAGTGGACCCTCAGGTGCGAGAGAGCAGTACTTC. Protein sequence: CASGPSGAREQYF. The full variable domain, with the rest looked up from reference TRBV12-5 and TRBJ2-7, is DARVTQTPRHKVTEMGQEVTMRCQPILGHNTVFWYRQTMMQGLELLAYFRNRAPLDDSGMPKDRFSAEMPDATLATLKIQPSEPRDSAVYFCASGPSGAREQYFGPGTRLTVT.

This clone was seen more than once but under ten times. The genes are TRBV6-1 and TRBJ1-2, with D possibly matching TRBD1 (6 bases). Germline loops: CDR1 MNHNS, CDR2 SASEGT. The CDR3 consists of 12 residues. With 2 bases removed from V and 10 bases from J, the gap between germline ends came to 11 bases. CDR3 sequence reads: CASSELPGDYTF. The CDR3, as DNA: TGTGCCAGCAGTGAACTTCCAGGGGACTACACCTTC.

The chain recombines TRBV7-9 with TRBJ1-1; TRBD1 agrees at 8 bases. The CDR3 contains 16 residues. Trimming took 5 bases from V and 1 from J; bases not matched to a gene: 9. CDR1 is SEHNR, CDR2 FQNEAQ, per germline (reference sequence). The CDR3 region has the DNA TGTGCCAGCAGCCTCGCCACAGGGGGAGGGAACACTGAAGCTTTCTTT. This codes for CASSLATGGGNTEAFF.

This chain joins TRBV14 and TRBJ1-1, with D uncertain. The CDR3 runs 13 residues. Germline V CDR1 and CDR2: SGHDN, FVKESK. The germline V and J ends were trimmed by 4 bases and 6 bases, with 12 bases remaining between them. The CDR3 sequence: CASSPTQRAEAFF. The DNA for the CDR3 is TGTGCCAGCAGCCCCACACAGAGGGCTGAAGCTTTCTTT.

The rearrangement uses TRBV9 and TRBJ2-7, with 9 bases aligning to TRBD1. The V and J ends lost 4 bases and 5 bases, in that order; junction bases with no gene match: 7. The CDR3 contains 14 residues. Germline CDR1 SGDLS, CDR2 YYNGEE. Here the CDR3 reads CASSSRGTGNEQYF. For the CDR3, the DNA is TGTGCCAGCAGCTCGAGAGGGACAGGGAACGAGCAGTACTTC.

The rearrangement uses TRBV9 and TRBJ1-1; D is perhaps TRBD1 (5 bases). V dropped 4 bases and J dropped 3 bases, with 16 bases sitting between them. This CDR3 has 15 amino acids. In germline, CDR1 is SGDLS, CDR2 YYNGEE. CDR3 sequence reads: CASSPRAGGYTEAFF. Written as DNA, the CDR3 is TGTGCCAGCAGCCCCCGGGCGGGGGGGTACACTGAAGCTTTCTTT.

The chain employs TRBV29-1 and TRBJ2-7, with D maybe TRBD1 (6 bases). The ends were cut back, 4 bases at V and 2 bases at J, with 9 bases in the middle. CDR1 is SQVTM and CDR2 is ANQGSEA in the germline V gene. This CDR3 is 12 amino acids long. For the CDR3, the DNA is TGCAGCGTTGGGGACACCCCCTACGAGCAGTACTTC. It codes for CSVGDTPYEQYF.

V and J are TRBV5-1 and TRBJ2-7, with a possible D match to TRBD2 (6 bases). Trimming took 3 bases from V and 4 from J, leaving 11 bases between them. CDR3 length equals 13 residues. CDR1 is SGHRS and CDR2 is YFSETQ in the germline V gene. The CDR3 DNA reads as TGCGCCAGCAGCTCGCTGGGGAGGTACGAGCAGTACTTC. Its translation: CASSSLGRYEQYF.

The chain uses TRBV30 and TRBJ2-4, with D tentatively TRBD2 (5 bases). Germline assignment: CDR1 GTSNPN and CDR2 SVGIG (reference sequence). The V end lost 4 bases, the J end lost 6 bases, and 10 bases lay between the germline ends. This CDR3 has 12 residues. CDR3 sequence: CAWKPEGNIQYF. In DNA form, the CDR3 reads TGTGCCTGGAAGCCTGAGGGAAACATTCAGTACTTC.

V is TRBV11-3 and J is TRBJ1-4; 9 positions agree with TRBD1. Germline V gene lookup returns CDR1 SGHNT and CDR2 YENEEA. V was clipped by 0 bases and J by 6 bases; unmatched bases: 17. The CDR3 runs to 20 residues. The CDR3 DNA follows: TGTGCCAGCAGCTTAGAGATCCGGGACAGGGATCCTCGTAATGATGAAAAACTGTTTTTT. Its translation: CASSLEIRDRDPRNDEKLFF. Full variable domain (outside the CDR3, taken from reference TRBV11-3 and TRBJ1-4): EAGVVQSPRYKIIEKKQPVAFWCNPISGHNTLYWYLQNLGQGPELLIRYENEEAVDDSQLPKDRFSAERLKGVDSTLKIQPAELGDSAVYLCASSLEIRDRDPRNDEKLFFGSGTQLSVL.

The V call is TRBV4-2, the J call TRBJ2-1, with D maybe TRBD2 (6 bases). Germline V gives CDR1 LGHNA, CDR2 YNFKEQ. V lost 1 base to trimming and J lost 15 bases, with 19 bases between them. This CDR3 contains 14 residues. The CDR3 bases are TGTGCCAGCAGCCAAGGGGAGAGGGAGGAATTGAGGTTCTTC. This translates into CASSQGEREELRFF.

V is TRBV4-2 and J is TRBJ2-7; 11 positions agree with TRBD1. The V gene's germline CDR1 is LGHNA and CDR2 YNFKEQ. V lost 0 bases, J lost 2 bases, and 9 bases stayed unmatched. The CDR3 loop spans 18 amino acids. The CDR3: CASSQEEIRTGGPYEQYF. CDR3 DNA: TGTGCCAGCAGCCAAGAAGAAATCAGGACAGGGGGCCCCTACGAGCAGTACTTC.

The chain couples TRBV29-1 to TRBJ1-1, with 9 bases aligning to TRBD1. Germline CDR1 is SQVTM and CDR2 is ANQGSEA. This CDR3 spans 12 amino acids. Trimming removed 8 bases from V and 3 bases from J; junction bases left unmatched: 4. CDR3 DNA sequence: TGCAGCATTCGGACAGGGGACACTGAAGCTTTCTTT. This encodes CSIRTGDTEAFF.

The CDR3 is CASSQHPSGGPPSAGELFF. CDR3 nucleotides: TGTGCCAGCAGCCAGCATCCTAGCGGGGGCCCCCCCAGCGCCGGGGAGCTGTTTTTT. The genes are TRBV4-2 and TRBJ2-2, with TRBD2 matching 10 bases. V shed 3 bases, J shed 6 bases, and the junction held 16 bases outside the gene matches. CDR3 size: 19 residues. Germline CDR1 reads LGHNA; CDR2 reads YNFKEQ.

The table lists this clone with a count of one. This chain joins TRBV5-1 and TRBJ1-1, with D maybe TRBD1 (5 bases). Germline V CDR1 and CDR2: SGHRS, YFSETQ. V lost 1 base and J lost 6, with 16 bases in between. CDR3 size: 15 residues. CDR3 residues: CASSLNLAGNPEAFF. The CDR3 DNA sequence: TGCGCCAGCAGCTTGAATCTTGCAGGGAATCCTGAAGCTTTCTTT. Drawing the rest from reference TRBV5-1 and TRBJ1-1, the complete variable domain is KAGVTQTPRYLIKTRGQQVTLSCSPISGHRSVSWYQQTPGQGLQFLFEYFSETQRNKGNFPGRFSGRQFSNSRSEMNVSTLELGDSALYLCASSLNLAGNPEAFFGQGTRLTVV.